The rows below give T cell receptor beta chains drawn from one sample of a study of identical twins. TCRdb analysed the 5' RACE reads with MiXCR anew, one entry per CDR3 protein. Seen here are more than 1.5 million distinct CDR3 sequences, more than 30% observed once, and the top ten hold approximately 0.25%. The specimen sequenced was cord blood. The receptor set was obtained from a newborn girl in good health. Each CDR3 is given with its conserved first and last residue. The listing skips clone size in some rows; elsewhere it reads once, few, many or a size class.

clone size	V gene	J gene	CDR3 protein
many	TRBV10-3	TRBJ2-3	CAISHGGDTQYF
many	TRBV4-1	TRBJ2-3	CASSQDTGSTDTQYF
-	TRBV4-1	TRBJ2-7	CASSQDLGPFYEQYF
-	TRBV10-2	TRBJ2-3	CASTEGGRTDTQYF
-	TRBV12-3/TRBV12-4	TRBJ2-1	CASTSGVGYNEQFF
once	TRBV6-7	TRBJ1-1	CASSQQTAMNTEAFF
-	TRBV28	TRBJ2-1	CASSSPGLADYEQFF
-	TRBV6-5	TRBJ1-2	CASTTHRGSYGYTF
few	TRBV6-5	TRBJ1-5	CASRIRTAANQPQHF
-	TRBV20-1	TRBJ1-1	CSAGRSAGTLMGTEAFF
many	TRBV6-6	TRBJ1-4	CASSWDSGEKLFF
-	TRBV24-1	TRBJ2-5	CASSDIGPDYQETQYF
-	TRBV10-3	TRBJ1-2	CAISESSGLTYGYTF
few	TRBV7-8	TRBJ2-1	CASSFSVAGAYNEQFF
few	TRBV6-7	TRBJ2-7	CASRDYPSSYEQYF
-	TRBV4-1	TRBJ1-1	CASSQPRDRSEAFF
few	TRBV5-4	TRBJ2-3	CASSLVFSSGARTDTQYF
-	TRBV10-2	TRBJ2-5	CASGGGPNEQYF